Following are 14 T cell receptor beta chains from one sample sequenced in a study of regulatory T cells in long-lasting Graves disease. Researchers made TCR beta libraries by using iRepertoire HTBI primers and running Arm-PCR on CDR3 regions. TCRdb re-derived calls from the multiplex PCR reads in MiXCR, one entry per CDR3 protein. The table has about 200,000 distinct CDR3 sequences, approximately 19% seen once. The time point was: newly diagnosed GD, antithyroid drugs for less than 3 months. The TCR library was made from RNA that had been extracted from PBMCs in TRIzol. This same sample was also taken into another study, of T cells in Graves' hyperthyroidism and ophthalmopathy.

Source: peripheral blood mononuclear cells (PBMCs), taken at new diagnosis, from a patient treated with antithyroid drugs. The receptors come from a woman in her twenties or thirties with Graves disease.

Turning to this clonotype: This may stem from a read error, because a much larger clone lies one nucleotide away. The chain joins TRBV5-6 to TRBJ1-2; D might be TRBD1 (5 bases). Germline V gene sequence: CDR1 SGHDT, CDR2 YYEEEE. V gave up 4 bases and J gave up 7 bases, with 17 bases separating them. The CDR3 contains 14 residues. For the CDR3, the DNA is TGTGCCAGCAGCAAGCAGGGCGGGTCCTGTGGCTACACCTTC. It translates to CASSKQGGSCGYTF.

This clonotype was counted at least ten times. This sequence joins TRBV15 and TRBJ1-3; no definite D call. The CDR3 sequence is 13 residues long. CDR1 is LNHNV, CDR2 YYDKDF, per germline (reference sequence). V was shortened by 5 bases and J by 2 bases, with 7 bases between the two germline ends. The CDR3 sequence is CATSPTAGNTIYF. CDR3 in DNA: TGTGCCACCAGCCCTACAGCTGGAAACACCATATATTTT.

This clonotype was seen repeatedly, ten times or more. The V and J genes are TRBV10-2 and TRBJ1-2, with D perhaps matching TRBD1 (6 bases). CDR3 length equals 15 residues. CDR1 and CDR2 (germline): WSHSY, SAAADI. V lost 6 bases and J 3 bases, leaving 17 bases between the germline ends. This chain's CDR3 is CASSGPQGRDYGYTF. CDR3 in DNA: TGCGCCAGCAGCGGGCCCCAGGGGCGAGACTATGGCTACACCTTC.

This clonotype occurred many times. This chain joins TRBV20-1 and TRBJ1-1; 7 bases are a match to TRBD1. The junction had 1 base not matched to a gene; V was cut back by 0 bases and J by 3 bases. Germline assignment: CDR1 DFQATT and CDR2 SNEGSKA (reference sequence). The CDR3 is made up of 13 amino acids. CDR3 coding DNA: TGCAGTGCTAGAGATCAGGGGGACACTGAAGCTTTCTTT. It is translated as CSARDQGDTEAFF.

J is TRBJ2-7 and V is TRBV2; the D call may be TRBD1 or TRBD2 (5 bases each). V was pared by 6 bases and J by 2 bases, with 14 bases between. The CDR3 is 14 residues long. Germline assignment: CDR1 SNHLY and CDR2 FYNNEI. The CDR3 DNA follows: TGTGCCAGCAGCCAAGGGGACGGAGCCTACGAGCAGTACTTC. This encodes CASSQGDGAYEQYF.

This clonotype was found many times. DNA of the CDR3: TGTGCCAGCAAGGGGGCTCTTGAGACCCAGTACTTC. Translating gives CASKGALETQYF. V is TRBV6-2 or TRBV6-3 and J is TRBJ2-5, with 7 nucleotides matching TRBD1. The CDR3 runs 12 residues. The germline gives CDR1 MNHEY, CDR2 SVGEGT. The V gene end was trimmed by 7 bases and the J gene end by 5 bases; junction bases not matched to a gene: 4.

The chain uses TRBV20-1 and TRBJ2-7; 16 bases align to TRBD2. The CDR3 sequence is 14 residues long. Germline values: CDR1 DFQATT, CDR2 SNEGSKA (reference sequence). V lost 5 bases to trimming and J lost 2 bases; unmatched junction nucleotides: 0. CDR3 bases: TGCAGTGCTGGGACTAGCGGGGGGGCCTACGAGCAGTACTTC. This sequence encodes CSAGTSGGAYEQYF.

This clonotype was seen ten or more times. A much bigger clone sits one base away, suggesting this may be a read error. The gene calls are TRBV7-8 and TRBJ1-1, with a possible D match to TRBD1 (5 bases). The germline V gene encodes CDR1 SGHVS and CDR2 FQNEAQ. This CDR3 region has 14 residues. V lost 5 bases and J lost 4, with 14 bases in between. The DNA of the CDR3 is TGTGCCAGCAGCCCACAGGAGCGGGGCACTGAAGCTTTCTTT. Amino acid sequence: CASSPQERGTEAFF.

The table lists this clonotype with many counts. V usage is TRBV30 and J usage is TRBJ2-7; TRBD1 matches 7 bases. V trimming: 5 bases; J trimming: 6 bases; junction bases outside the gene matches: 13. The germline V gene encodes CDR1 GTSNPN and CDR2 SVGIG (reference sequence). This CDR3 is built from 14 residues. CDR3 amino acids: CAWDRGDRASEQYF. CDR3 bases: TGTGCCTGGGACCGAGGCGACAGGGCCAGCGAGCAGTACTTC.

This clonotype was seen ten or more times. The chain recombines TRBV2 with TRBJ1-5, with D possibly being TRBD1 (6 bases). V was shortened by 7 bases and J by 2 bases, with 12 bases between the two germline ends. Per the germline V gene, CDR1 is SNHLY and CDR2 is FYNNEI. This CDR3 region has 14 residues. The CDR3 is CASKGEWGNQPQHF. CDR3 nucleotides: TGTGCCAGCAAGGGGGAGTGGGGCAATCAGCCCCAGCATTTT.

V is TRBV19 and J is TRBJ2-3, with D unresolved. Trimming stripped 3 bases from V and 6 bases from J, with 4 bases between. Germline CDR1 is LNHDA and CDR2 is SQIVND (reference sequence). The CDR3 is 11 residues long. CDR3 in DNA: TGTGCCAGTAGTATTGAGGATACGCAGTATTTT. Protein sequence: CASSIEDTQYF. Full variable domain (missing parts from reference TRBV19 and TRBJ2-3): DGGITQSPKYLFRKEGQNVTLSCEQNLNHDAMYWYRQDPGQGLRLIYYSQIVNDFQKGDIAEGYSVSREKKESFPLTVTSAQKNPTAFYLCASSIEDTQYFGPGTRLTVL.

This clonotype was counted ten times or more. The chain couples TRBV3-1 to TRBJ1-2, with D tentatively TRBD1 (5 bases). This CDR3 region has 16 residues. V was cut by 0 bases and J by 4 bases, with 15 bases left in between. Per germline, CDR1 LGHDT and CDR2 YNNKEL (reference sequence). The CDR3 loop is CASSQDPWAGSYGYTF. CDR3 bases: TGTGCCAGCAGCCAAGATCCTTGGGCAGGGAGCTATGGCTACACCTTC.

A note on this clonotype: One base separates it from a far larger clone, so it is likely a read error. V gene TRBV12-3 or TRBV12-4 combines with J gene TRBJ2-7; 9 bases are a match to TRBD2. V was pared by 4 bases and J by 6 bases, with 13 bases of the junction left unmatched. The CDR3 has 16 amino acids. CDR3 loop: CASSSSGTSRTGEQYF. The CDR3 nucleotides read TGTGCCAGCAGTTCCTCAGGGACTAGCAGGACGGGCGAGCAGTACTTC.

This clonotype has at least ten counts. J is TRBJ2-1 and V is TRBV20-1, with 9 bases identical to TRBD2. V trimming: 4 bases; J trimming: 3 bases; junction bases outside the gene matches: 7. The CDR3 length is 15 residues. CDR1 DFQATT and CDR2 SNEGSKA come from the germline V gene (reference sequence). This CDR3 reads CSAKLLAGDYNEQFF. CDR3 DNA sequence: TGCAGTGCTAAGCTATTAGCGGGAGACTACAATGAGCAGTTCTTC.